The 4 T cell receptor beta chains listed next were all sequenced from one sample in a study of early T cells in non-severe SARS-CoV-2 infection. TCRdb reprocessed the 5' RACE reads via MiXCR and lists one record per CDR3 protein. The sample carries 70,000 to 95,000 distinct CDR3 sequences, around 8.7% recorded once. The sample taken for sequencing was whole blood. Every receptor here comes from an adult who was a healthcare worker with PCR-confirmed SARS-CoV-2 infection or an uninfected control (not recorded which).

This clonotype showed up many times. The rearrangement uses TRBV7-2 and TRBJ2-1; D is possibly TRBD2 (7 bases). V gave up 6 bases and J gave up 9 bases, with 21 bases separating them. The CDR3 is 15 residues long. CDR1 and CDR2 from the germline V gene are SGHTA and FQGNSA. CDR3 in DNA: TGTGCCAGCAGTGCCGTACGGGGGGCGCATAGTGAGCAGTTCTTC. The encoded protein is CASSAVRGAHSEQFF.

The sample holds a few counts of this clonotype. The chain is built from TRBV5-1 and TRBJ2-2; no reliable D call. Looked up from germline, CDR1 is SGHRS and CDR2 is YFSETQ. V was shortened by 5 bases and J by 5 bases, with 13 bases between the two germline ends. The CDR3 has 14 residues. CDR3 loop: CASSSRPATGELFF. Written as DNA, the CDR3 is TGCGCCAGCAGTTCACGACCCGCAACCGGGGAGCTGTTTTTT.

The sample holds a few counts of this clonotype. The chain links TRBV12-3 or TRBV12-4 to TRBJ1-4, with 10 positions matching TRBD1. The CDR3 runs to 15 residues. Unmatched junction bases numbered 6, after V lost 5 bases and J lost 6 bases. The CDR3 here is CASSPGQGVDEKLFF. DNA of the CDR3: TGTGCCAGCAGTCCCGGACAGGGGGTGGATGAAAAACTGTTTTTT.

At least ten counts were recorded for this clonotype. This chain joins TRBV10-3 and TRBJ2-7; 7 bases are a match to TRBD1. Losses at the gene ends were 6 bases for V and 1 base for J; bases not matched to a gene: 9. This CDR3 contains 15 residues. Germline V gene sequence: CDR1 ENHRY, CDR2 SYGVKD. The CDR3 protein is CAIRSGTAPSYEQYF. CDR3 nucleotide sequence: TGTGCCATCAGATCCGGGACAGCCCCATCCTACGAGCAGTACTTC.